This TCR beta chain was sequenced during a study of OX40 agonist ivuxolimab in advanced cancers. About this clone itself: What it recognizes is unknown.

Using immunoSEQ multiplex PCR, the repertoire was profiled, and TCRdb retains in-frame clones only, with some absent. The sample comprises around 70,000 clones, roughly 86% of which are singletons, and 5% rests with the top ten. Findings of the study overall: Both CD4+ and CD8+ T cell populations in blood had undergone clonal expansion by week 6 at 0.1 to 3.0 mg/kg.

Per the germline V gene, CDR1 is SEHNR and CDR2 is FQNEAQ (reference sequence). V shed 8 bases and J 5 bases; nucleotides not matched to a gene: 8. This CDR3 is 14 amino acids long. Anyone with autoimmune disease history or systemic immunosuppression was excluded. The chain joins TRBV7-9 to TRBJ2-5, with TRBD1 matching 10 bases. Sequencing used CD4+ or CD8+ T cells sorted from blood, obtained in a trial of the OX40 agonist ivuxolimab. This TCR was recovered from an adult with an advanced solid tumor such as melanoma, head and neck, liver or kidney cancer. The CDR3 nucleotides are TGTGCCAGCCGAGTGGGACAGGGGATGGAGACCCAGTACTTC. Encoded protein: CASRVGQGMETQYF.